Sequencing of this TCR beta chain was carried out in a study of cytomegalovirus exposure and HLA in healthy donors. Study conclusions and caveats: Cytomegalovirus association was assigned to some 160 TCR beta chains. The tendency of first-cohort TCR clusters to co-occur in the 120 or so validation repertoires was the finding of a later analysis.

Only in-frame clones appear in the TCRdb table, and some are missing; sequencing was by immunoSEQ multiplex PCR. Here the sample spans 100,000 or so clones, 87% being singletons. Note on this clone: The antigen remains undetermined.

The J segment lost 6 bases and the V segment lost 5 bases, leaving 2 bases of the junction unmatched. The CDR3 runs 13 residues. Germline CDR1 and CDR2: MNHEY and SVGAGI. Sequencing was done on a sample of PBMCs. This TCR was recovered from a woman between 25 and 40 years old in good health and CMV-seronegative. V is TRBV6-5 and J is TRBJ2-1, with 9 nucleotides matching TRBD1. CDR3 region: CASSRQGGNEQFF. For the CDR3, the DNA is TGTGCCAGCAGTAGACAGGGGGGCAATGAGCAGTTCTTC.